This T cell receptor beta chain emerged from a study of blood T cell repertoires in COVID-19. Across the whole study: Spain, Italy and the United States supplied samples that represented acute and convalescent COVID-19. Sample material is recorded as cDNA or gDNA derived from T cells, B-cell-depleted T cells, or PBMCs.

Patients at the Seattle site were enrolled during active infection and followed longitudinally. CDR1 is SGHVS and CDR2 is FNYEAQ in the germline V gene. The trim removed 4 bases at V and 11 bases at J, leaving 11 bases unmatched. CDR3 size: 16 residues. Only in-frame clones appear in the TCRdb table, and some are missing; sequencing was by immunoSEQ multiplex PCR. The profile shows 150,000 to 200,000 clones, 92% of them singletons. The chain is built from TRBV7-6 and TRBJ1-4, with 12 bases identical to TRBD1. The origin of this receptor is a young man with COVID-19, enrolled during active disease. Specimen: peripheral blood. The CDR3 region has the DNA TGTGCCAGCAGCTCCCGGGGGACAGGGGGCTTCGGGAAACTGTTTTTT. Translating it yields CASSSRGTGGFGKLFF.